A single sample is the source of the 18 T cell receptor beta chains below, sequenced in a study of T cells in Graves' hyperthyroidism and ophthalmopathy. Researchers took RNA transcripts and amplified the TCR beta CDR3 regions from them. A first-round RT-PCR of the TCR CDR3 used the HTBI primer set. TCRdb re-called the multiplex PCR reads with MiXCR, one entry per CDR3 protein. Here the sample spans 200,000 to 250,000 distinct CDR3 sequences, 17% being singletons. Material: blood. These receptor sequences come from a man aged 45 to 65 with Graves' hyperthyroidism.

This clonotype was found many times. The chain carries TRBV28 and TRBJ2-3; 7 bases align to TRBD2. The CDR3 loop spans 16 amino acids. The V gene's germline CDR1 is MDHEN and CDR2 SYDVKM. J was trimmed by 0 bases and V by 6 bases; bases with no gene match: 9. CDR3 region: CASSLLATFSTDTQYF. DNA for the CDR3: TGTGCCAGCAGCTTACTAGCGACCTTTAGCACAGATACGCAGTATTTT.

For the CDR3, the DNA is TGTGCCACCAGTGAGGCAGGTGTCACCTACGAGCAGTACTTC. Translated: CATSEAGVTYEQYF. V usage is TRBV24-1 and J usage is TRBJ2-7; D is unclear. Germline V lookup: CDR1 KGHDR, CDR2 SFDVKD. CDR3 length equals 14 residues. V lost 4 bases to trimming and J lost 2 bases, with 11 bases between them.

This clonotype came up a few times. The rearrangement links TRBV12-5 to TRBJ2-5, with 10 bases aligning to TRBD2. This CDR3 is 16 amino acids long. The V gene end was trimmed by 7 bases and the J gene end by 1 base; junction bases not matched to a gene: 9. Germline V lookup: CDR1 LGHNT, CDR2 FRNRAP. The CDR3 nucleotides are TGTGCTAGTGTTTCCCGACTAGCGGGCTTCCAAGAGACCCAGTACTTC. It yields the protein CASVSRLAGFQETQYF.

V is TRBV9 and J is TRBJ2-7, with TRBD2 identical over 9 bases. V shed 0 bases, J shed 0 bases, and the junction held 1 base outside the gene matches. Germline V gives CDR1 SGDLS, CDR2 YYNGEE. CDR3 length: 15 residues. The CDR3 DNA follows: TGTGCCAGCAGCGTAGCGCGGGAGGGCTCCTACGAGCAGTACTTC. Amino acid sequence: CASSVAREGSYEQYF.

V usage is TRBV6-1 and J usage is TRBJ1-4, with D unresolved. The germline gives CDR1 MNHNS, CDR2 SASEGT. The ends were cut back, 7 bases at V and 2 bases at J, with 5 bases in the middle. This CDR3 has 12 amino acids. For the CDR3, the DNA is TGTGCCAGCATGACCACTAATGAAAAACTGTTTTTT. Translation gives CASMTTNEKLFF.

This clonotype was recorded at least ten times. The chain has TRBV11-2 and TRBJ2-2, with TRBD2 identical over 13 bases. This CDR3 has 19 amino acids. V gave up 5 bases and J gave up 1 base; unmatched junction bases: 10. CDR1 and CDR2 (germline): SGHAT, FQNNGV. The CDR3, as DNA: TGTGCCAGCAGCCCCACCCCCGGGACTAGCGGGGAGAACACCGGGGAGCTGTTTTTT. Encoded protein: CASSPTPGTSGENTGELFF.

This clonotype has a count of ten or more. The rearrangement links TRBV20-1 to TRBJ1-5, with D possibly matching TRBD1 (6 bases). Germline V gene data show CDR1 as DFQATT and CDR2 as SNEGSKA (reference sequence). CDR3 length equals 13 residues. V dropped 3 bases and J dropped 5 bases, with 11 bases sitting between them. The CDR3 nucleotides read TGCAGTGCTAGCTCAGGGGCTGATCAGCCCCAGCATTTT. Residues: CSASSGADQPQHF.

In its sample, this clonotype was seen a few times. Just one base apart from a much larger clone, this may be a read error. The CDR3 sequence: CVSRVGQVNTEAFF. The CDR3 DNA is TGTGTCAGCAGGGTGGGACAGGTGAACACTGAAGCTTTCTTT. The rearrangement links TRBV12-3 or TRBV12-4 to TRBJ1-1; 8 bases map to TRBD1. The CDR3 is 14 amino acids.

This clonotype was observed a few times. The CDR3 DNA is TGTGCCAGCAGCTGGACAGTCCAAGAGACCCAGTACTTC. This encodes CASSWTVQETQYF. The rearrangement links TRBV11-2 to TRBJ2-5, with D maybe TRBD1 (6 bases). V dropped 4 bases and J dropped 1 base, with 7 bases sitting between them. The CDR3 runs to 13 residues. Per germline, CDR1 SGHAT and CDR2 FQNNGV. The full variable domain, its missing parts supplied by reference TRBV11-2 and TRBJ2-5, is EAGVAQSPRYKIIEKRQSVAFWCNPISGHATLYWYQQILGQGPKLLIQFQNNGVVDDSQLPKDRFSAERLKGVDSTLKIQPAKLEDSAVYLCASSWTVQETQYFGPGTRLLVL.

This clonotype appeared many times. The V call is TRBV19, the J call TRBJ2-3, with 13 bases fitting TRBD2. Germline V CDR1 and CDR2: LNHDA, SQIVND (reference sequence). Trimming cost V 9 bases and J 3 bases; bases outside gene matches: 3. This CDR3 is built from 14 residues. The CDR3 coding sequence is TGTGCCAGCCAGACTAGCGGGGGGACAGATACGCAGTATTTT. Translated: CASQTSGGTDTQYF.

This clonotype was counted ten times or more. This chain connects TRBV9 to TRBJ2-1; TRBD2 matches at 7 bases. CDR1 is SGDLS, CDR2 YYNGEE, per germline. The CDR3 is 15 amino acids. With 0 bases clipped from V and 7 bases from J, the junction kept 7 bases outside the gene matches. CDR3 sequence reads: CASSVGLAIDNEQFF. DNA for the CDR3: TGTGCCAGCAGCGTAGGACTAGCTATCGATAATGAGCAGTTCTTC.

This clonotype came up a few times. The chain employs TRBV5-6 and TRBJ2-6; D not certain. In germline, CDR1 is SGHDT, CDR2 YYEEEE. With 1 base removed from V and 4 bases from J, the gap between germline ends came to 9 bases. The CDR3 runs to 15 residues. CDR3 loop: CASSLKAVGANVLTF. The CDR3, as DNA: TGTGCCAGCAGCTTGAAGGCGGTGGGGGCCAACGTCCTGACTTTC.

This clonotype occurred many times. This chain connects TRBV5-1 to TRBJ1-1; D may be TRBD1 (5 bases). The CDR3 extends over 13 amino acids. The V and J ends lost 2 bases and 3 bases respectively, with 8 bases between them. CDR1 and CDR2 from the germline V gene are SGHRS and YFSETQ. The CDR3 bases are TGCGCCAGCAGCTTTGTCAGGGACACTGAAGCTTTCTTT. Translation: CASSFVRDTEAFF.

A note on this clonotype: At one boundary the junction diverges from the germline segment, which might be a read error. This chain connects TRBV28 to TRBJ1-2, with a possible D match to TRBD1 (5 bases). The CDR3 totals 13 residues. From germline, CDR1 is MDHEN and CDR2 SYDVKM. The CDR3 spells CASSLPGGYGHTF. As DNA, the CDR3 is TGTGCCAGCAGTTTACCCGGGGGATATGGCCACACCTTC.

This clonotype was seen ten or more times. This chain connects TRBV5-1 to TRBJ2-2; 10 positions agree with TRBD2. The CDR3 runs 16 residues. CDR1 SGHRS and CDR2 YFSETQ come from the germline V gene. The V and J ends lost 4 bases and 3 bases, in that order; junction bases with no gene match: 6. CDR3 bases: TGCGCCAGCAGCATCCTAGCGGGAGCGGACACCGGGGAGCTGTTTTTT. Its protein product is CASSILAGADTGELFF.

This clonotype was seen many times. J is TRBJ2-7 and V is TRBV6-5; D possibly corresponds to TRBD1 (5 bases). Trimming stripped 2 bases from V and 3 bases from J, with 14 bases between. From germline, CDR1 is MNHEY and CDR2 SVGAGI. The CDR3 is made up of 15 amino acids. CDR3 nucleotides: TGTGCCAGCAGTTACGATCCAGGGCCTTACTACGAGCAGTACTTC. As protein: CASSYDPGPYYEQYF.

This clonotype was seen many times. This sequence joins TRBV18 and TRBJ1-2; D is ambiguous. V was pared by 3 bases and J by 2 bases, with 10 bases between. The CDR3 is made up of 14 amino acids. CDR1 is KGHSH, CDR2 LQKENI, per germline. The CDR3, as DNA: TGTGCCAGCTCACCGTCCGGTGAAAACTATGGCTACACCTTC. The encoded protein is CASSPSGENYGYTF.

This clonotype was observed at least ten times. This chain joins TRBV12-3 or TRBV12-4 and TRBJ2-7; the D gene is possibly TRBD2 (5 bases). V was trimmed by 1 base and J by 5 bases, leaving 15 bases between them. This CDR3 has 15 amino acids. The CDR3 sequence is CASSLVVGVVNEQYF. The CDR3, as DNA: TGTGCCAGCAGTTTAGTGGTGGGAGTAGTAAACGAGCAGTACTTC.